This TCR beta chain was captured in a study of T-cell reconstitution after alpha-beta-depleted transplantation in children. Construction of the TCRbeta library involved unique molecular identifiers. TCRdb fed the PCR reads into MiXCR, producing one record per CDR3 protein. The data hold about 1,000,000 distinct CDR3 sequences, with about 31% observed a single time. Study-level findings and limits: Surviving recipient T cells and thymic progenitors produced the high day-60 TCRbeta diversity seen in some patients. Where alpha-beta T cells came from about two months after transplant was reportedly several hundred expanded graft clones.

Between the trimmed V and J ends, which lost 2 bases and 1 base, there was a span of 13 bases. The germline V gene encodes CDR1 SNHLY and CDR2 FYNNEI. The CDR3 length is 16 residues. Remarks on this clonotype: Its antigen is unknown.

The chain has TRBV2 and TRBJ2-3; TRBD2 is a possible D gene (6 bases). The receptor's source is a boy younger than two who had a stem cell transplant for SCID, so the T cells may come from the graft donor. The material sequenced was PBMCs, mostly from graft donor cells, taken 360 days after TCRalphabeta/CD19-depleted stem cell transplant. CDR3: CASSETNPGGTDTQYF. The DNA of the CDR3 is TGTGCCAGCAGTGAAACAAACCCGGGAGGCACAGATACGCAGTATTTT.